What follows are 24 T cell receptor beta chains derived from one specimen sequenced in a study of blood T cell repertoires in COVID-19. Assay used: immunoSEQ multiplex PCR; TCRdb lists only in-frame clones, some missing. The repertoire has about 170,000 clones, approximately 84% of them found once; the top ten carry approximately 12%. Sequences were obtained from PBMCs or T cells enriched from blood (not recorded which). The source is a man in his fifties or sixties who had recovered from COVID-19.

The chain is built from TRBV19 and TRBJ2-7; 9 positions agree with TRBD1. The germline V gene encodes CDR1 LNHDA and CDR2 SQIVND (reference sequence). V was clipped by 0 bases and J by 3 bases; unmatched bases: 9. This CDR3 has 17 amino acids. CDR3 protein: CASSIDRDRGNIYEQYF. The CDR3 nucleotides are TGTGCCAGTAGTATAGACCGTGACAGGGGGAACATCTACGAGCAGTACTTC.

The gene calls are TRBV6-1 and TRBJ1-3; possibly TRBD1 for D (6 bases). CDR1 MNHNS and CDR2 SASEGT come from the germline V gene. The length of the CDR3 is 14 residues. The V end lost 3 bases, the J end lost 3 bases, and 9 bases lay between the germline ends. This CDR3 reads CASSEQGFGNTIYF. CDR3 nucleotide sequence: TGTGCCAGCAGTGAGCAGGGGTTTGGAAACACCATATATTTT.

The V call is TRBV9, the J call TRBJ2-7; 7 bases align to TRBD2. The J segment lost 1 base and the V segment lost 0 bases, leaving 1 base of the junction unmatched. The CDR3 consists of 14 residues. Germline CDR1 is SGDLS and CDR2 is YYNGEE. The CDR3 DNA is TGTGCCAGCAGCGTAGCTAGCGGATCCTACGAGCAGTACTTC. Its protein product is CASSVASGSYEQYF.

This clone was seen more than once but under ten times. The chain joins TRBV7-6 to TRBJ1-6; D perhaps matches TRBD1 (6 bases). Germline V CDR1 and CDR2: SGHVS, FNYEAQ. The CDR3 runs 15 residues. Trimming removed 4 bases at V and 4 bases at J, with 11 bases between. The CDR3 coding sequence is TGTGCCAGCAGCTATGAGACAGGATATAATTCACCCCTCCACTTT. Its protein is CASSYETGYNSPLHF.

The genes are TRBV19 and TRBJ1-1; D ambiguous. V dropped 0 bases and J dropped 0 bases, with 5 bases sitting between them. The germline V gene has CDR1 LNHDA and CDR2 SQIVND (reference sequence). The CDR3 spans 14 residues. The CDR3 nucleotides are TGTGCCAGTAGTATAGAACTGGTGAACACTGAAGCTTTCTTT. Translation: CASSIELVNTEAFF.

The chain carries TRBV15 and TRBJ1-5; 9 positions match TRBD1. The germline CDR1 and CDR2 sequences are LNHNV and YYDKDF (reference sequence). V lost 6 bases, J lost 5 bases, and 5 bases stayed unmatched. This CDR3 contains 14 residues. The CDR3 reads CATSTGTGYQPQHF. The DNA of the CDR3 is TGTGCCACCAGTACCGGGACAGGGTATCAGCCCCAGCATTTT.

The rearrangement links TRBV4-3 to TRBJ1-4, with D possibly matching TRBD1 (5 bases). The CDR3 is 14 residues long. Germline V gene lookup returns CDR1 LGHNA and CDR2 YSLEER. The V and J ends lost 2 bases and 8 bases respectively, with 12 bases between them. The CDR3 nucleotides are TGCGCCAGCAGCCAACAGGGATGGAGCGAAAAACTGTTTTTT. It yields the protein CASSQQGWSEKLFF.

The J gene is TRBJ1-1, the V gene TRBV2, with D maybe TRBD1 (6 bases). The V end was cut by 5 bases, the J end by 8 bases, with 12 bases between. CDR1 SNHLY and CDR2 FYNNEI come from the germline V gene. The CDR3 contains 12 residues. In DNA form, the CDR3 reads TGTGCCAGCAGTTTACAGGGTTGGGAAGCTTTCTTT. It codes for CASSLQGWEAFF.

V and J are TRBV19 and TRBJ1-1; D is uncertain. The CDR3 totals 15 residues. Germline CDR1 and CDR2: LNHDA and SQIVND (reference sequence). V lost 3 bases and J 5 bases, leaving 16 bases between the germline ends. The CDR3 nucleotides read TGTGCCAGTAGTATTGGGTACAGCCGCTTAACTGAAGCTTTCTTT. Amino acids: CASSIGYSRLTEAFF.

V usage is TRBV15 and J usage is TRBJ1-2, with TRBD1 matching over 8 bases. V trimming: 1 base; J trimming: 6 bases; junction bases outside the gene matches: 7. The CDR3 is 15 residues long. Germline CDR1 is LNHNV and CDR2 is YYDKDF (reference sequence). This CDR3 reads CATSRVGQGIDGYTF. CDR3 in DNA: TGTGCCACCAGCAGAGTCGGACAGGGAATAGATGGCTACACCTTC.

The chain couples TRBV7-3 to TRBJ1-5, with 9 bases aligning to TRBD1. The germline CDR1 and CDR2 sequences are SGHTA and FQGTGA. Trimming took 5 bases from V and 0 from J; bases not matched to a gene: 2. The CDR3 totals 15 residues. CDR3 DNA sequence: TGTGCCAGCAGCATGGACAGGGGTAGCAATCAGCCCCAGCATTTT. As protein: CASSMDRGSNQPQHF.

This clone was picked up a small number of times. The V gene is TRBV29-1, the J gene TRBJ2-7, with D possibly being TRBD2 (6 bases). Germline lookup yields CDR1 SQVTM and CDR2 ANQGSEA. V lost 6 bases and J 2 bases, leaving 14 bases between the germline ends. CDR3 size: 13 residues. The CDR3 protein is CSVLTGGAYEQYF. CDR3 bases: TGCAGCGTCCTGACGGGCGGGGCCTACGAGCAGTACTTC.

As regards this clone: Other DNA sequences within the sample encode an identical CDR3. CDR3 nucleotide sequence: TGTGCCAGTAGTATCCAGGGAAACACTGAAGCTTTCTTT. It specifies CASSIQGNTEAFF. V and J are TRBV19 and TRBJ1-1; a weak D match, TRBD1 (5 bases). Germline V gene lookup returns CDR1 LNHDA and CDR2 SQIVND (reference sequence). With 3 bases removed from V and 2 bases from J, the gap between germline ends came to 7 bases. This CDR3 comprises 13 residues. The full variable domain, rest sourced from reference TRBV19 and TRBJ1-1, is DGGITQSPKYLFRKEGQNVTLSCEQNLNHDAMYWYRQDPGQGLRLIYYSQIVNDFQKGDIAEGYSVSREKKESFPLTVTSAQKNPTAFYLCASSIQGNTEAFFGQGTRLTVV.

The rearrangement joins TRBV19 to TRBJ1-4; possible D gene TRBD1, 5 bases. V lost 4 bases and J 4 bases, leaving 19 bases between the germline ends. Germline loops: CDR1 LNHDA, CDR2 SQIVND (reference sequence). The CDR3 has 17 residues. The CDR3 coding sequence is TGTGCCAGTAGTACCCGACGGGGGAGCGGAGTTAATGAAAAACTGTTTTTT. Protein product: CASSTRRGSGVNEKLFF.

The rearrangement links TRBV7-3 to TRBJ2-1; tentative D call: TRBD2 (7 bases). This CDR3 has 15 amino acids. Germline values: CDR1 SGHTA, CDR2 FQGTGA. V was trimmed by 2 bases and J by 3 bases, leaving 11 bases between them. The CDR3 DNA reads TGTGCCAGCAGCTTAGAGGGGGGGAGCTACAATGAGCAGTTCTTC. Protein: CASSLEGGSYNEQFF.

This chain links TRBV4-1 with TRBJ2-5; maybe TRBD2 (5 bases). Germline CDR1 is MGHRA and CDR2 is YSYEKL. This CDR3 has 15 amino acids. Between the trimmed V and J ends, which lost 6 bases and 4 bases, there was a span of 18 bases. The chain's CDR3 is CASSARTGISETQYF. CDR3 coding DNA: TGCGCCAGCAGTGCGAGGACTGGAATTTCAGAGACCCAGTACTTC.

For the CDR3, the DNA is TGTGCCAGCAGTCGGGACACCGAGGTAGAAAAACTGTTTTTT. Protein product: CASSRDTEVEKLFF. This chain connects TRBV14 to TRBJ1-4; D is possibly TRBD1 (6 bases). V dropped 6 bases and J dropped 8 bases, with 16 bases sitting between them. Germline V gene lookup returns CDR1 SGHDN and CDR2 FVKESK. This CDR3 has 14 amino acids.

CDR3 residues: CASSLTGIHTGNTIYF. The CDR3 DNA is TGTGCCAGCAGTTTGACCGGGATCCATACTGGAAACACCATATATTTT. The chain is built from TRBV28 and TRBJ1-3, with no clear D. Germline CDR1 and CDR2: MDHEN and SYDVKM. The CDR3 is 16 residues long. V lost 3 bases and J lost 2, with 14 bases in between.

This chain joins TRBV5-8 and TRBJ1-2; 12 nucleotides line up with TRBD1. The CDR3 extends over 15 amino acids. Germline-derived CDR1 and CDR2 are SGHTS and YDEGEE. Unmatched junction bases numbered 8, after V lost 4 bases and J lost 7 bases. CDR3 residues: CASSRGDRGPVGYTF. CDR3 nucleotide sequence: TGTGCCAGCAGCCGGGGGGACAGGGGGCCTGTTGGCTACACCTTC.

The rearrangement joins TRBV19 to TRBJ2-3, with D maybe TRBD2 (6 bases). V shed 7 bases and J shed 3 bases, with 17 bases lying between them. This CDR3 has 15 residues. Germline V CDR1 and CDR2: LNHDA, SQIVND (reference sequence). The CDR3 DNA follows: TGTGCCAGTACCTTCTCCGGGGGTGGGACAGATACGCAGTATTTT. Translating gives CASTFSGGGTDTQYF.

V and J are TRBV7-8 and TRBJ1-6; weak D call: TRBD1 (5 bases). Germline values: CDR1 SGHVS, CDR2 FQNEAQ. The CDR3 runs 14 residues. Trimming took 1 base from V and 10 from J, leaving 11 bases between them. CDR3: CASSLGQGGSPLHF. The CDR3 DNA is TGTGCCAGCAGCTTAGGTCAGGGAGGCTCACCCCTCCACTTT. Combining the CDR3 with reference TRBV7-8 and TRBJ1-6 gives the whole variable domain GAGVSQSPRYKVAKRGQDVALRCDPISGHVSLFWYQQALGQGPEFLTYFQNEAQLDKSGLPSDRFFAERPEGSVSTLKIQRTQQEDSAVYLCASSLGQGGSPLHFGNGTRLTVT.

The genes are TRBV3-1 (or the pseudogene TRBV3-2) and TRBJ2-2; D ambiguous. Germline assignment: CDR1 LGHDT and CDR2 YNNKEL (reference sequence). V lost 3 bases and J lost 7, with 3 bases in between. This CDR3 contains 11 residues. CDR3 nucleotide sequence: TGTGCCAGCAGCCATATCGGGGAGCTGTTTTTT. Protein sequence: CASSHIGELFF.

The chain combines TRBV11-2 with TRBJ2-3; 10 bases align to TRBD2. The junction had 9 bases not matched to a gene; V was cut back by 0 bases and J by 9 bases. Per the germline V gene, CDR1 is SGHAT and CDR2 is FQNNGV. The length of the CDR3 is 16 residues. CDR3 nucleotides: TGTGCCAGCAGCTTAGATCTCGGAGTAGCGGGGGGCACGCAGTATTTT. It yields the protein CASSLDLGVAGGTQYF. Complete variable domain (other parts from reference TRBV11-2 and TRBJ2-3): EAGVAQSPRYKIIEKRQSVAFWCNPISGHATLYWYQQILGQGPKLLIQFQNNGVVDDSQLPKDRFSAERLKGVDSTLKIQPAKLEDSAVYLCASSLDLGVAGGTQYFGPGTRLTVL.

This CDR3 is CASSGGQGVSPLHF. In DNA form, the CDR3 reads TGTGCCAGCAGTGGAGGACAGGGGGTTTCACCCCTCCACTTT. The J gene is TRBJ1-6, the V gene TRBV2; the match to TRBD1 covers 10 bases. The CDR3 has 14 amino acids. CDR1 and CDR2 from the germline V gene are SNHLY and FYNNEI. V dropped 4 bases and J dropped 9; count of bases not matched to a gene: 3.